The sequence of this TCR beta chain was determined in a study of T-cell reconstitution after alpha-beta-depleted transplantation in children. Findings of the study overall: The origin of alpha-beta T cells about two months after transplant was reportedly several hundred expanded graft clones. From newly produced T cells came most of the T-cell counts and diversity one year after transplant.

Unique molecular identifiers were incorporated when the TCRbeta library was constructed. A single record per CDR3 protein comes from TCRdb applying MiXCR to the PCR reads. The sample shows about 170,000 distinct CDR3 sequences, approximately 12% of them seen only once. V dropped 4 bases and J dropped 11; count of bases not matched to a gene: 9. The CDR3 sequence is 13 residues long. The sample holds many counts of this clonotype. Its antigen is currently unknown. The sequence came from a boy younger than 10 with acute myeloid leukemia, due to receive a stem cell transplant. The chain is built from TRBV12-3 or TRBV12-4 and TRBJ1-1; 8 bases fit TRBD1. This material consisted of PBMCs, taken before TCRalphabeta/CD19-depleted stem cell transplant. Here the CDR3 reads CASSSRTGLGAFF. For the CDR3, the DNA is TGTGCCAGCAGTTCCCGGACAGGGCTAGGCGCTTTCTTT.